This note documents a single T cell receptor beta chain sequence. This clone turned up a few times. The antigen this receptor binds is unknown. Base qualities are not recorded, but no much larger clone differs from it by a single base. Receptors were amplified or captured by the immunoSEQ multiplex PCR assay. What TCRdb holds here is the immuneACCESS table cut down to in-frame rearrangements. Part of the clones is not present; checked against another copy, under half of the missing clones reflect an unresolved V gene, and the others are unexplained. This sample gives approximately 49,000 clones in total; just over 85% of them show up just once. In total, the top ten clones hold roughly 2.8% of the sample. The record originates from a study of control samples from healthy donors and cancer patients (dated by TCRdb to between 2020 and 2021). Sample: PBMCs. This TCR was recovered from a woman in her forties or fifties with lung cancer.

The CDR3 amino acid sequence is: CASSGTGVEKLFF. The sequenced DNA: TGTGCCAGCAGTGGGACAGGGGTTGAAAAACTGTTTTTT. The chain uses TRBV28 and TRBJ1-4, with 10 middle bases fitting TRBD1. CDR1 and CDR2 are drawn from the germline V gene: MDHEN, SYDVKM. V is trimmed back by 5 bases and J by 7 bases, and the junction contains 1 base that no gene match accounts for. The CDR3 runs 13 residues from the cysteine to the phenylalanine. The retained sequence is limited to the CDR3, 39 bases, with the frame set at the first base.